The TCR beta chain described here comes from a study of T cells in localized non-small cell lung cancer. Details on this clone: The antigen is not known.

Libraries were prepared by immunoSEQ multiplex PCR; TCRdb keeps only in-frame clonotypes and omits some of them. The data contain fewer than 35,000 clones, more than 75% of them singletons. Findings of the study overall: Elevated blood T cell density was associated with longer overall survival. Median 57 top-100 tumor clones were shared with paired adjacent lung. Among the tissues sampled, uninvolved adjacent lung had the highest T cell clonality, above tumor. Sequencing covered just one tumor region, so heterogeneity cannot be ruled out.

The sample in question was peripheral blood, obtained before any cancer treatment. The receptor was derived from a male donor aged 60 or over with stage III lung adenocarcinoma.

The CDR3 reads CASSYSADLGPQHF. The CDR3 DNA reads as TGTGCCAGCAGTTACTCGGCGGACCTTGGGCCCCAGCATTTT. The rearrangement uses TRBV6-5 and TRBJ1-5; no clear D. The CDR3 is 14 residues long. V was clipped by 0 bases and J by 9 bases, with 12 bases between them. The germline gives CDR1 MNHEY, CDR2 SVGAGI.